These 20 T cell receptor beta chains were all obtained from the same sample, sequenced in a study of T-cell reconstitution after alpha-beta-depleted transplantation in children. The TCRbeta library was prepared with unique molecular identifiers. One entry per CDR3 protein, called by TCRdb with MiXCR from the PCR reads. The repertoire includes 200,000 to 300,000 distinct CDR3 sequences, roughly 8% of them detected once, and 5% to 8% sits in the top ten. The source was PBMCs, mostly from graft donor cells, collected 180 days after TCRalphabeta/CD19-depleted stem cell transplant. The receptor set was obtained from a male patient younger than 18 who had a stem cell transplant for acute lymphoblastic leukemia, so the T cells may come from the graft donor.

This clonotype was seen only a few times. The genes are TRBV7-9 and TRBJ2-1; tentative D call: TRBD2 (5 bases). Trimming took off 3 bases at V and 8 bases at J, with 11 bases between the two ends. CDR3 length: 13 amino acids. Germline CDR1 SEHNR, CDR2 FQNEAQ (reference sequence). The CDR3 is CASSFPLADEQFF. In DNA form, the CDR3 reads TGTGCCAGCAGCTTCCCCCTAGCCGATGAGCAGTTCTTC.

This clonotype has a count of ten or more. The J gene is TRBJ1-2, the V gene TRBV5-1; D unresolved. The germline V and J ends were trimmed by 4 bases and 3 bases, with 7 bases remaining between them. The CDR3 consists of 12 residues. Germline lookup yields CDR1 SGHRS and CDR2 YFSETQ. CDR3 sequence reads: CASSRGDYGYTF. The CDR3 DNA is TGCGCCAGCAGCCGGGGTGACTATGGCTACACCTTC.

As for this clonotype: This may be a read error: a much more frequent sequence differs by one nucleotide. This chain joins TRBV28 and TRBJ2-7; D is ambiguous. V was trimmed by 3 bases and J by 9 bases, leaving 15 bases between them. CDR1 and CDR2 (germline): MDHEN, SYDVKM. This CDR3 is built from 13 residues. CDR3 sequence: CASSFRTVSGQYF. For the CDR3, the DNA is TGTGCCAGCAGTTTCCGGACCGTCTCCGGGCAGTACTTC.

This clonotype has at least ten counts. The rearrangement uses TRBV7-9 and TRBJ2-1; D is unclear. V was pared by 7 bases and J by 1 base, with 8 bases between. The CDR3 contains 13 residues. Per germline, CDR1 SEHNR and CDR2 FQNEAQ (reference sequence). CDR3 bases: TGTGCCAGCACCCCGCAATCCTACAATGAGCAGTTCTTC. This codes for CASTPQSYNEQFF.

As concerns this clonotype: This may be a read error: a much more frequent sequence differs by one nucleotide. This sequence joins TRBV5-1 and TRBJ2-1, with D unclear. Germline-derived CDR1 and CDR2 are SGHRS and YFSETQ. The CDR3 sequence is 15 residues long. Written as DNA, the CDR3 is TGCGCCAGCAGCTTGGCCACCACTTCCTACAATGGGCAGTTCTTC. It specifies CASSLATTSYNGQFF.

This clonotype was counted at least ten times. The gene calls are TRBV27 and TRBJ2-3; D call uncertain. Germline V gene lookup returns CDR1 MNHEY and CDR2 SMNVEV (reference sequence). This CDR3 is 16 amino acids long. Trimming took off 2 bases at V and 2 bases at J, with 14 bases between the two ends. As DNA, the CDR3 is TGTGCCAGCAGTTTAGTCCTGCCAGGATCCACAGATACGCAGTATTTT. Residues: CASSLVLPGSTDTQYF.

In its sample, this clonotype was seen many times. The chain combines TRBV7-8 with TRBJ1-6; D may be TRBD1 (5 bases). The CDR3 length is 18 residues. In germline, CDR1 is SGHVS, CDR2 FQNEAQ. V lost 2 bases to trimming and J lost 7 bases, with 21 bases between them. CDR3 DNA sequence: TGTGCCAGCAGCTTATTCTCCCAGGTGGGGGTAGGAAATTCACCCCTCCACTTT. Its translation is CASSLFSQVGVGNSPLHF. Combining the CDR3 with reference TRBV7-8 and TRBJ1-6 gives the whole variable domain GAGVSQSPRYKVAKRGQDVALRCDPISGHVSLFWYQQALGQGPEFLTYFQNEAQLDKSGLPSDRFFAERPEGSVSTLKIQRTQQEDSAVYLCASSLFSQVGVGNSPLHFGNGTRLTVT.

This clonotype was counted at least ten times. The J gene is TRBJ1-1, the V gene TRBV6-1; possibly TRBD1 for D (6 bases). V dropped 7 bases and J dropped 3 bases, with 12 bases sitting between them. This CDR3 region has 13 residues. Germline V CDR1 and CDR2: MNHNS, SASEGT. The CDR3 bases are TGTGCCAGCACCTCGACAGGACACACTGAAGCTTTCTTT. It is translated as CASTSTGHTEAFF.

The table lists this clonotype with many counts. The genes are TRBV10-3 and TRBJ2-1; 7 positions match TRBD2. Looked up from germline, CDR1 is ENHRY and CDR2 is SYGVKD. J gave up 7 bases and V 10 bases, and 4 bases lay outside the gene matches. This CDR3 has 11 residues. CDR3 residues: CATRSGNEQFF. CDR3 in DNA: TGTGCCACCCGTAGCGGGAATGAGCAGTTCTTC.

Note on this clonotype: A single base separates this from a much larger clone, so it may be a read error. The chain has TRBV28 and TRBJ1-2; possible D gene TRBD1, 5 bases. Germline CDR1 MDHEN, CDR2 SYDVKM. V was clipped by 5 bases and J by 3 bases, with 10 bases between them. The CDR3 totals 13 residues. The CDR3 sequence is CASSPDTDYGYTF. The CDR3 DNA follows: TGTGCCAGCAGTCCGGACACTGACTATGGCTACACCTTC.

Comment on this clonotype: A much larger clone lies one base from this, so it may be a read error. No conserved phenylalanine or tryptophan is present at the end of the CDR3, so a read error is the likely explanation. V gene TRBV11-2 combines with J gene TRBJ2-3, with 12 nucleotides matching TRBD2. Germline trimming cut 1 base from V and 4 bases from J; bases unmatched to any gene: 6. This CDR3 spans 17 amino acids. In germline, CDR1 is SGHAT, CDR2 FQNNGV. This CDR3 reads CASSLAQLAGGPDTQYY. The CDR3 DNA reads TGTGCCAGCAGCTTAGCCCAGCTAGCGGGGGGGCCAGATACGCAGTATTAT.

Many counts were recorded for this clonotype. The CDR3 protein is CASSPTHLTGELFF. The DNA for the CDR3 is TGTGCCAGCTCCCCGACCCATCTCACCGGGGAGCTGTTTTTT. The rearrangement uses TRBV18 and TRBJ2-2; D is uncertain. The CDR3 spans 14 residues. Looked up from germline, CDR1 is KGHSH and CDR2 is LQKENI. V lost 6 bases and J 4 bases, leaving 12 bases between the germline ends.

This clonotype showed up many times. J is TRBJ1-2 and V is TRBV5-1; 7 bases agree with TRBD1. This CDR3 region has 14 residues. CDR1 is SGHRS, CDR2 YFSETQ, per germline. V lost 0 bases and J lost 8; bases outside the gene matches: 7. The CDR3 DNA sequence: TGCGCCAGCAGCTTGGCCACAGGGGTACAGGGCTACACCTTC. Translation gives CASSLATGVQGYTF.

There are many counts of this clonotype. This rearrangement joins TRBV5-8 to TRBJ1-1; possible D gene TRBD1, 6 bases. The CDR3 has 14 residues. The V end was cut by 4 bases, the J end by 4 bases, with 14 bases between. Germline V CDR1 and CDR2: SGHTS, YDEGEE. CDR3 nucleotides: TGTGCCAGCAGCCAACGAGGGGGTTCCACTGAAGCTTTCTTT. Its translation: CASSQRGGSTEAFF.

In its sample, this clonotype was seen many times. The chain carries TRBV18 and TRBJ2-4, with a weak D call TRBD1 (5 bases). Germline loops: CDR1 KGHSH, CDR2 LQKENI. The ends were cut back, 4 bases at V and 0 bases at J, with 7 bases in the middle. CDR3 length: 14 amino acids. The CDR3 reads CASSLDRAKNIQYF. In nucleotides, the CDR3 is TGTGCCAGCTCACTTGACAGAGCCAAAAACATTCAGTACTTC.

This clonotype was seen only a few times. The chain links TRBV7-9 to TRBJ2-5; the match to TRBD1 covers 8 bases. The junction had 7 bases not matched to a gene; V was cut back by 4 bases and J by 3 bases. The germline gives CDR1 SEHNR, CDR2 FQNEAQ (reference sequence). This CDR3 is 15 amino acids long. The CDR3 spells CASSSRTGWEETQYF. CDR3 coding DNA: TGTGCCAGCAGCTCCAGGACAGGGTGGGAAGAGACCCAGTACTTC.

This clonotype was found a few times. The CDR3 is CASSQELGLDEQFF. The CDR3 DNA is TGTGCCAGCAGCCAAGAACTGGGACTTGATGAGCAGTTCTTC. V usage is TRBV4-2 and J usage is TRBJ2-1; perhaps TRBD2 as D (6 bases). V was shortened by 0 bases and J by 8 bases, with 11 bases between the two germline ends. The CDR3 has 14 residues. Germline V gives CDR1 LGHNA, CDR2 YNFKEQ.

This clonotype appeared many times. The chain employs TRBV7-2 and TRBJ2-7; TRBD1 matches at 7 bases. Germline V gene data show CDR1 as SGHTA and CDR2 as FQGNSA. The CDR3 is 14 residues long. V gave up 4 bases and J gave up 5 bases; unmatched junction bases: 8. The CDR3 is CASSWVGDRDEQYF. CDR3 in DNA: TGTGCCAGCAGCTGGGTGGGTGACAGGGACGAGCAGTACTTC. Variable domain in full (rest from reference TRBV7-2 and TRBJ2-7): GAGVSQSPSNKVTEKGKDVELRCDPISGHTALYWYRQSLGQGLEFLIYFQGNSAPDKSGLPSDRFSAERTGGSVSTLTIQRTQQEDSAVYLCASSWVGDRDEQYFGPGTRLTVT.

This clonotype came up a few times. V gene TRBV6-1 combines with J gene TRBJ1-5; D is perhaps TRBD1 (6 bases). Germline V gives CDR1 MNHNS, CDR2 SASEGT. Trimming cost V 2 bases and J 0 bases, with 14 bases left between them. The CDR3 length is 17 residues. This CDR3 is CASSERTAVYSNQPQHF. The DNA of the CDR3 is TGTGCCAGCAGTGAACGGACAGCCGTCTATAGCAATCAGCCCCAGCATTTT.

The rearrangement uses TRBV19 and TRBJ1-1; D is unclear. In germline, CDR1 is LNHDA, CDR2 SQIVND (reference sequence). The CDR3 loop spans 14 amino acids. V gave up 1 base and J gave up 5 bases, with 11 bases separating them. The CDR3 region is CASSIGREGTEAFF. CDR3 sequence (DNA): TGTGCCAGTAGTATAGGCCGGGAAGGTACTGAAGCTTTCTTT.